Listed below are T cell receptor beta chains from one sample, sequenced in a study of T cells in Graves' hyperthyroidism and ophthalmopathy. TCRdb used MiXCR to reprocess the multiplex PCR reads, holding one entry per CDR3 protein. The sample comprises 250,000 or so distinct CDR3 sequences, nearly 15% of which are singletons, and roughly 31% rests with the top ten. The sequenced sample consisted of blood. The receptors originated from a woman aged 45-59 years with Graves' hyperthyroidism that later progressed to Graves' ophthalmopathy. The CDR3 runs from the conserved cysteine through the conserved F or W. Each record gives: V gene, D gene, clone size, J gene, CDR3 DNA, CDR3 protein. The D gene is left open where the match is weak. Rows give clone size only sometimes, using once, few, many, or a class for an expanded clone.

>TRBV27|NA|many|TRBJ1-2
TGTGCCAGCAGCCCTCGGACAGTTAACTATGGCTACACCTTC
CASSPRTVNYGYTF
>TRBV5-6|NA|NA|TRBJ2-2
TGTGCCAGCAGCAATGTGGGGTTTAGTAGTGTCCTTCGCGCCGGGGAGCTGTTTTTT
CASSNVGFSSVLRAGELFF
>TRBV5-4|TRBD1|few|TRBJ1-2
TGTGCCAGCAGCTTCCCATCAGGGGGCCTTGATGGCTACACCTTC
CASSFPSGGLDGYTF
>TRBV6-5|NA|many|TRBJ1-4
TGTGCCAGCAGTTACGGGCAACCTTTCACGGGAAATGAAAAACTGTTTTTT
CASSYGQPFTGNEKLFF
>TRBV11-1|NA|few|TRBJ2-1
TGTGCCAGCAGCTTAAAAGCAGGGGAGTCCTACAATGAGCAGTTCTTC
CASSLKAGESYNEQFF
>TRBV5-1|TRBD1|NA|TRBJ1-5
TGCGCCAGCAGCTTGGAAGGGGGCAGGGCCACAAATCAGCCCCAGCATTTT
CASSLEGGRATNQPQHF
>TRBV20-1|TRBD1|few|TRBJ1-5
TGCAGTGCTCGATCCTTACAGGGACAGGGGAGCAATCAGCCCCAGCATTTT
CSARSLQGQGSNQPQHF
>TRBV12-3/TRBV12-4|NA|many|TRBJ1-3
TGTGCCAGCAGTCCAGGGCTGGGGGGCGGAAACACCATATATTTT
CASSPGLGGGNTIYF
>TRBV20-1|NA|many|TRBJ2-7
TGCAGTGCCAAAGCCTCGGGACAGGGGGTGACTAGCGGGACCTACGAGCAGTACTTC
CSAKASGQGVTSGTYEQYF
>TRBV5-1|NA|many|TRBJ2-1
TGCGCCAGCAGCCCATCGCCCGGAGTAGTCAATGAGCAGTTCTTC
CASSPSPGVVNEQFF
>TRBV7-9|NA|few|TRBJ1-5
TGTGCCAGCAGTTCTCCTTATAGCAATCAGCCCCAGCATTTT
CASSSPYSNQPQHF
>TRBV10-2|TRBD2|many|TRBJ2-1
TGCGCCAGCAGTGACTGGACTAGCGGCTACAATGAGCAGTTCTTC
CASSDWTSGYNEQFF
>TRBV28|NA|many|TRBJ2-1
TGTGCCAGCAGTTTTCTCGCGGTGAGCTCCTACAATGAGCAGTTCTTC
CASSFLAVSSYNEQFF
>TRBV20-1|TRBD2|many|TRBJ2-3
TGCAGTGCTAGAGAGGGACTAGCGGGGGGCACAGATACGCAGTATTTT
CSAREGLAGGTDTQYF
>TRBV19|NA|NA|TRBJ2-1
TGTGCCAGTAGTATCCAAGGACTCCCCGAGAATGAGCAGTTCTTC
CASSIQGLPENEQFF
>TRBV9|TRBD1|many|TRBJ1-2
TGTGCCAGCAGCGTAGGGGTGCAGGGGGGTAACTATGGCTACACCTTC
CASSVGVQGGNYGYTF
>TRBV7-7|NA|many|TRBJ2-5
TGTGCTAGCAGCTCGGACAGACAAGAGACCCAGTACTTC
CASSSDRQETQYF
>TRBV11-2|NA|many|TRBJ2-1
TGTGCCAGCGGCAGGGTTGCCTACAATGAGCAGTTCTTC
CASGRVAYNEQFF
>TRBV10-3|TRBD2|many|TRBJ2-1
TGTGCCATCAGTGAGGCTACTAGCGGAGGGTACAATGAGCAGTTCTTC
CAISEATSGGYNEQFF
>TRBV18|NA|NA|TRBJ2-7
TGTGCCAGCTCACCACCCAGTTCCCACGAGCAGTACTTC
CASSPPSSHEQYF
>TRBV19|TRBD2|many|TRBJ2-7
TGTGCCAGTAGGACTAGCGGGAGCTCCTACGAGCAGTACTTC
CASRTSGSSYEQYF
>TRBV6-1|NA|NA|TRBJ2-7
TGTGCCAGCAGTGAACCACCGTGGGAGCAGTACTTC
CASSEPPWEQYF
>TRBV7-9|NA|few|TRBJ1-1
TGTACCAGCAGCCCTCGGGGGGGGGGTAGGAACACTGAAGCTTTCTTT
CTSSPRGGGRNTEAFF
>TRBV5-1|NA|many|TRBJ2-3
TGCGCCAGCAGCTTGGGAGGTCCGGTCCGTTCAGATACGCAGTATTTT
CASSLGGPVRSDTQYF
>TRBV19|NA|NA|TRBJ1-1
TGTGCCAGTAACCCCGGGACGGTGAACACTGAAGCTTTCTTT
CASNPGTVNTEAFF
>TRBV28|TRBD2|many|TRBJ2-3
TGTGCCAGCGGTCGACTAGCGGGCAGCACAGATACGCAGTATTTT
CASGRLAGSTDTQYF
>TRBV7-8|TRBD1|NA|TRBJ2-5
TGTGCCAGCAGCCACTTGGTGGGACAGGGTTTGGAGACCCAGTACTTC
CASSHLVGQGLETQYF
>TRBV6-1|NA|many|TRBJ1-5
TGTGCCAGCAGACTAGGGGGACCGAGCCGGCCGGGGCCCCAGCATTTT
CASRLGGPSRPGPQHF
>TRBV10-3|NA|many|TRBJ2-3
TGTGCCATCAGTGAGGGGTATACGCAGTATTTT
CAISEGYTQYF
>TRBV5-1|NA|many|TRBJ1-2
TGCGCCAGCAGCTTGGAAGCAGGCCCCGGGAAGAGGACCTTC
CASSLEAGPGKRTF
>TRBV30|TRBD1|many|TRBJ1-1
TGTGCCTGGAGTCGGGACAGGGCGGCTGAAGCTTTCTTT
CAWSRDRAAEAFF
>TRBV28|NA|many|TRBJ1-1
TGTGCCAGCAGTTGGCGGGGGGCGGGCACTGAAGCTTTCTTT
CASSWRGAGTEAFF
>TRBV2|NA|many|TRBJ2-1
TGTGCCAGCAGTGAATTCGGAGTCCACGCCGGTGGGAATGAGCAGTTCTTC
CASSEFGVHAGGNEQFF
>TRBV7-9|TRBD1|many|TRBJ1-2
TGTGCCAGCAGCTTAAACCGGCAGGGGGATGGCTACACCTTC
CASSLNRQGDGYTF
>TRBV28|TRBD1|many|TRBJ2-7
TGTGCCAGCAACCCCTGGAGAGGGACAGGGGGAGGCTCCTACGAGCAGTACTTC
CASNPWRGTGGGSYEQYF
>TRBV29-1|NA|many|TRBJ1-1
TGCAGCGTTGCTATCTTGAACACTGAAGCTTTCTTT
CSVAILNTEAFF
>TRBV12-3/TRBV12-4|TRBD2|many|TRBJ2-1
TGTGCCAGCAGTTTATTTCTCGGGATAGCGGGACGGAATAGCTCCTACAATGAGCAGTTCTTC
CASSLFLGIAGRNSSYNEQFF
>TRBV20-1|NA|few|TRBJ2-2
TGCAGTGCTCCCTGGACCGGGGAGCTGTTTTTT
CSAPWTGELFF
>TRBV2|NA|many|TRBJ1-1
TGTGCCAGCAGTGATCTGGGGCTACACACTGAAGCTTTCTTT
CASSDLGLHTEAFF
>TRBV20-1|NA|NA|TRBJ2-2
TGCAGTGCTAAGCCCTCCTATTACACCGGGGAGCTGTTTTTT
CSAKPSYYTGELFF
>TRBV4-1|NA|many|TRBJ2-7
TGCGCCAGCAGCCAGGTCAGGGCCTACGAGCAGTACTTC
CASSQVRAYEQYF
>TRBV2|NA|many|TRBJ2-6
TGTGCCAGCAGTGAACGTAGCCTTATGGGGGCCAACGTCCTGACTTTC
CASSERSLMGANVLTF
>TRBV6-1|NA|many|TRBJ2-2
TGTGCCAGCAGCCGGCGGGACACCTCGAACACCGGGGAGCTGTTTTTT
CASSRRDTSNTGELFF
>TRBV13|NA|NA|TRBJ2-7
TGTGCCAGCAGCCGATTGGTAGGGCATATCGAGCAGTACTTC
CASSRLVGHIEQYF
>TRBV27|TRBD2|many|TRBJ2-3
TGTGCCAGCAGACTAGCGAGCCCCACAGATACGCAGTATTTT
CASRLASPTDTQYF
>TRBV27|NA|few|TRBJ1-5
TGTGCCAGCAGTTTATCGCCGATTGGGAGACAGCGGAGGATCAATCAGCCCCAGCATTTT
CASSLSPIGRQRRINQPQHF